This T cell receptor (beta chain) appears in the sequencing data of a study of blood T cell repertoires in COVID-19. Study context: Sources were T cells, B-cell-depleted T cells, or PBMCs; the material itself was cDNA or gDNA.

Libraries were prepared by immunoSEQ multiplex PCR; TCRdb keeps only in-frame clonotypes and omits some of them. The sample has about 120,000 clones, 84% seen once; the top ten hold 8.1%. Germline V lookup: CDR1 LGHDT, CDR2 YNNKEL (reference sequence). This CDR3 spans 15 amino acids. Trimming at V came to 4 bases and at J to 2 bases, leaving 5 bases not matched to a gene. This clonotype was obtained from a woman in her 40s with acute or convalescent COVID-19. Material for sequencing was peripheral blood. The chain carries TRBV3-1 (or the pseudogene TRBV3-2) and TRBJ1-2, with 9 positions matching TRBD1. The CDR3 loop reads CASSRTGAGNYGYTF. Written as DNA, the CDR3 is TGTGCCAGCAGCCGGACAGGGGCCGGGAACTATGGCTACACCTTC.